Below are 4 T cell receptor beta chains sequenced from a single sample in a study of cytomegalovirus exposure and HLA in healthy donors. This PCR relied on a set of 60 Vbeta primers and 13 Jbeta primers. This table comes from immunoSEQ multiplex PCR, and its TCRdb copy is limited to in-frame clones, with some not included. The sample lists approximately 130,000 clones, approximately 80% seen once, with 1% to 1.5% in the top ten. The sequenced sample was PBMCs. All receptors derive from a girl aged 2 to 10 in good health and CMV-seronegative.

The rearrangement links TRBV7-9 to TRBJ1-1; D unresolved. Germline V gene lookup returns CDR1 SEHNR and CDR2 FQNEAQ (reference sequence). The CDR3 loop spans 15 amino acids. The germline V and J ends were trimmed by 4 bases and 0 bases, with 12 bases remaining between them. The CDR3 DNA reads as TGTGCCAGCAGCTCGGGTGGCCGCATGAACACTGAAGCTTTCTTT. This translates into CASSSGGRMNTEAFF.

With regard to this clone: At one of its ends the junction is not consistent with the germline gene, which may arise from a read error. The V gene is TRBV5-1, the J gene TRBJ2-4, with 7 nucleotides matching TRBD1. Germline CDR1 reads SGHRS; CDR2 reads YFSETQ. The CDR3 is 16 residues long. The CDR3 loop is CASSLNQGVAKNIQCF. DNA for the CDR3: TGCGCCAGCAGCTTGAACCAGGGGGTAGCCAAAAACATTCAGTGCTTC.

The rearrangement links TRBV7-9 to TRBJ2-7; 16 bases are shared with TRBD2. The ends lost 5 bases at V and 8 bases at J; junction bases unmatched: 9. Germline V lookup: CDR1 SEHNR, CDR2 FQNEAQ (reference sequence). The length of the CDR3 is 16 residues. The CDR3 sequence is CASSPVGTSGGAKQYF. As DNA, the CDR3 is TGTGCCAGCAGCCCAGTGGGGACTAGCGGGGGGGCAAAGCAGTACTTC.

This clone was counted a few times. The V call is TRBV10-1, the J call TRBJ2-2; 8 bases agree with TRBD1. J was trimmed by 5 bases and V by 0 bases; bases with no gene match: 2. The germline gives CDR1 WNHNN, CDR2 SYGVQD (reference sequence). CDR3 length equals 15 residues. DNA of the CDR3: TGCGCCAGCAGTGAGTCACAGGGGGTGACCGGGGAGCTGTTTTTT. Amino acid sequence: CASSESQGVTGELFF.